A selection of T cell receptor beta chains follows, all from one sample in a study of blood T cell repertoires in COVID-19. Libraries were prepared by immunoSEQ multiplex PCR; TCRdb keeps only in-frame clonotypes and omits some of them. The profile shows roughly 410,000 clones, about 89% of them singletons. The sample was peripheral blood. Source of these receptors: a woman between 55 and 75 years old with COVID-19, enrolled during active disease. CDR3s include the opening cysteine and the closing phenylalanine or tryptophan. The D gene is left open where the match is weak. For some rows the clone size is stated as once, few or many, or as a class when expanded; others skip it.

j_call	d_call	clone_size	v_call	cdr3_aa	cdr3_nt
TRBJ1-2	.	once	TRBV3-1/TRBV3-2	CASSSRLAVYGYTF	TGTGCCAGCAGCTCCAGACTGGCGGTCTATGGCTACACCTTC
TRBJ1-2	.	.	TRBV6-5	CASSYSTRGYSGYTF	TGTGCCAGCAGTTACTCGACCAGGGGATACTCTGGCTACACCTTC
TRBJ1-1	.	.	TRBV24-1	CATEGGTEAFF	TGTGCCACCGAAGGAGGAACTGAAGCTTTCTTT
TRBJ1-3	.	.	TRBV7-8	CASMKGAGNTIYF	TGTGCCAGCATGAAAGGGGCTGGAAACACCATATATTTT
TRBJ1-4	.	.	TRBV29-1	CSVGAGSGEKLFF	TGCAGCGTGGGGGCGGGTTCCGGTGAAAAACTGTTTTTT
TRBJ2-1	TRBD2	.	TRBV6-4	CASRSTSGGADEQFF	TGTGCCAGCAGATCAACTAGCGGGGGGGCCGATGAGCAGTTCTTC
TRBJ2-1	.	once	TRBV15	CATSDSTGYNEQFF	TGTGCCACCAGCGACAGCACAGGTTACAATGAGCAGTTCTTC
TRBJ1-1	TRBD1	few	TRBV12-3/TRBV12-4	CASSDRGNTEAFF	TGTGCCAGCAGTGACAGGGGGAACACTGAAGCTTTCTTT
TRBJ1-3	.	few	TRBV18	CASSPLELSSGNTIYF	TGTGCCAGCTCACCACTAGAGCTGAGCTCTGGAAACACCATATATTTT
TRBJ1-5	TRBD1	.	TRBV19	CASSRGSQTGRILPQHF	TGTGCCAGTAGTAGAGGGTCCCAGACAGGGCGAATCCTTCCCCAGCATTTT
TRBJ2-1	TRBD2	.	TRBV7-9	CASSPRGLAGGIDEQFF	TGTGCCAGCAGCCCCCGGGGGTTAGCGGGGGGGATAGATGAGCAGTTCTTC
TRBJ2-5	TRBD1	.	TRBV24-1	CATSFGGQGYQETQYF	TGTGCCACCTCATTTGGGGGACAGGGGTACCAAGAGACCCAGTACTTC
TRBJ1-2	.	once	TRBV5-8	CASSPGNPNYGYTF	TGTGCCAGCAGCCCGGGGAACCCAAACTATGGCTACACCTTC
TRBJ2-2	TRBD2	.	TRBV5-4	CASSSGTSAPGELFF	TGTGCCAGCAGCTCCGGGACTAGCGCCCCCGGGGAGCTGTTTTTT
TRBJ2-7	TRBD2	.	TRBV5-4	CASRTRGGRSSEQYF	TGTGCCAGCAGGACTCGGGGGGGGCGAAGTTCCGAGCAGTACTTC
TRBJ1-1	TRBD1	once	TRBV18	CASSDRVGNTEAFF	TGTGCCAGCTCCGACAGGGTTGGGAACACTGAAGCTTTCTTT
TRBJ2-3	TRBD1	few	TRBV6-1	CASSEDRATDTQYF	TGTGCCAGCAGCGAAGACAGGGCCACAGATACGCAGTATTTT
TRBJ1-1	.	.	TRBV2	CASSEEGGLTEAFF	TGTGCCAGCAGTGAAGAGGGGGGGCTCACTGAAGCTTTCTTT
TRBJ2-7	.	few	TRBV19	CASSPRRTAYEQYF	TGTGCCAGTAGTCCCCGTAGGACAGCCTACGAGCAGTACTTC
TRBJ2-3	.	.	TRBV2	CASGAARGTDTQYF	TGTGCCAGCGGGGCGGCCAGGGGCACAGATACGCAGTATTTT
TRBJ2-7	.	few	TRBV19	CASMLFQDEQYF	TGTGCCAGTATGTTATTTCAGGACGAGCAGTACTTC
TRBJ2-5	.	.	TRBV6-5	CASTSGLAETQYF	TGTGCCAGCACATCTGGACTCGCGGAGACCCAGTACTTC
TRBJ1-3	.	.	TRBV27	CASSSRSSGNTIYF	TGTGCCAGCAGTTCGCGGAGCTCTGGAAACACCATATATTTT
TRBJ1-6	TRBD1	.	TRBV15	CATSEGQGAGFRNSPLHF	TGTGCCACCAGCGAAGGACAGGGGGCGGGTTTTCGCAATTCACCCCTCCACTTT
TRBJ2-3	TRBD1	.	TRBV12-3/TRBV12-4	CASMPGQGTQYF	TGTGCCAGCATGCCGGGACAGGGCACGCAGTATTTT
TRBJ1-1	TRBD1	.	TRBV7-9	CASSSDHRGNTEAFF	TGTGCCAGCAGCTCTGATCACAGGGGAAACACTGAAGCTTTCTTT
TRBJ1-1	.	.	TRBV30	CAWSRTGIWSTEAFF	TGTGCCTGGAGTAGAACAGGGATATGGAGCACTGAAGCTTTCTTT
TRBJ1-2	.	.	TRBV29-1	CSVEEQGVGYTF	TGCAGCGTTGAAGAACAGGGAGTCGGCTACACCTTC
TRBJ2-2	.	.	TRBV5-4	CALGEDTGELFF	TGTGCCTTGGGGGAGGACACCGGGGAGCTGTTTTTT
TRBJ2-7	TRBD1	once	TRBV2	CASSLGQEGYEQYF	TGTGCCAGCAGCCTGGGACAGGAGGGCTACGAGCAGTACTTC
TRBJ2-1	TRBD2	.	TRBV7-6	CASSLDLAATSGNNEQFF	TGTGCCAGCAGCTTAGATTTAGCCGCGACTAGCGGGAACAATGAGCAGTTCTTC
TRBJ2-5	.	.	TRBV6-1	CASSEMYLPQQETQYF	TGTGCCAGCAGTGAAATGTATCTCCCACAGCAAGAGACCCAGTACTTC
TRBJ1-2	.	.	TRBV19	CASSPGPREYGYTF	TGTGCCAGTAGTCCGGGACCCCGGGAGTATGGCTACACCTTC
TRBJ1-4	.	.	TRBV6-5	CASSYSANPGNEKLFF	TGTGCCAGCAGTTACTCAGCAAACCCAGGGAATGAAAAACTGTTTTTT
TRBJ2-3	.	.	TRBV6-5	CAQRWGTSTDTQYF	TGTGCCCAAAGGTGGGGGACTAGCACAGATACGCAGTATTTT
TRBJ1-5	TRBD1	once	TRBV19	CASSLRGQGGNQPQHF	TGTGCCAGTAGTCTACGAGGACAGGGAGGCAATCAGCCCCAGCATTTT
TRBJ1-2	.	.	TRBV21-1	CASSGTRLHYGYTF	TGTGCCAGCAGTGGGACAAGGCTTCACTATGGCTACACCTTC
TRBJ1-6	.	.	TRBV4-2	CASSHGQGNSPLHF	TGTGCCAGCAGCCACGGGCAGGGGAATTCACCCCTCCACTTT
TRBJ1-4	.	.	TRBV7-2	CASSLPGTNEKLFF	TGTGCCAGCAGCTTACCCGGAACTAATGAAAAACTGTTTTTT
TRBJ2-3	TRBD1	.	TRBV10-3	CALAPGQGPDTQYF	TGTGCCCTCGCTCCGGGACAGGGCCCCGATACGCAGTATTTT
TRBJ1-1	.	.	TRBV30	CAGQRVKAFF	TGTGCCGGCCAGAGGGTGAAAGCTTTCTTT
TRBJ2-5	.	.	TRBV11-2	CASSLRGTQYF	TGTGCCAGCAGCTTAAGAGGGACCCAGTACTTC
TRBJ1-5	TRBD1	.	TRBV2	CASRGTGDQPQHF	TGTGCCAGCAGAGGGACAGGGGACCAGCCCCAGCATTTT
TRBJ2-7	TRBD1	.	TRBV6-5	CASAVGGQGSHEQYF	TGTGCCAGTGCGGTAGGGGGACAGGGTTCCCACGAGCAGTACTTC
TRBJ2-7	TRBD1	.	TRBV29-1	CSVETGHEQYF	TGCAGCGTCGAGACAGGGCACGAGCAGTACTTC
TRBJ1-1	.	.	TRBV18	CASSPLREDVPQAFF	TGTGCCAGCTCACCCCTTCGGGAGGACGTCCCTCAAGCTTTCTTT
TRBJ1-6	.	.	TRBV4-2	CASSQEIRSPLHF	TGTGCCAGCAGCCAAGAAATTCGGTCACCCCTCCACTTT
TRBJ2-7	.	.	TRBV5-5	CASSLFQGTYEQYF	TGTGCCAGCAGCTTGTTTCAGGGGACCTACGAGCAGTACTTC
TRBJ2-1	TRBD2	.	TRBV29-1	CSATRGVGLGEGNEQFF	TGCAGCGCCACCCGGGGGGTGGGTTTGGGTGAGGGTAATGAGCAGTTCTTC
TRBJ1-5	.	few	TRBV6-5	CASSYSNRGNQPQHF	TGTGCCAGCAGTTACTCGAATCGCGGCAATCAGCCCCAGCATTTT
TRBJ2-2	.	.	TRBV9	CASSVHTRGVYTGELFF	TGTGCCAGCAGCGTACACACGCGGGGTGTTTACACCGGGGAGCTGTTTTTT
TRBJ2-7	.	.	TRBV19	CASTRGISYEQYF	TGTGCCAGTACCCGGGGGATCTCCTACGAGCAGTACTTC
TRBJ1-4	TRBD1	once	TRBV19	CASSIGDRGLEKLFF	TGTGCCAGTAGTATCGGGGACAGGGGGCTTGAAAAACTGTTTTTT
TRBJ1-1	.	.	TRBV7-8	CASSFDISAGRAEAFF	TGTGCCAGCAGCTTCGATATTTCAGCAGGGAGGGCTGAAGCTTTCTTT
TRBJ2-7	.	.	TRBV6-1	CASSERGPYEQYF	TGTGCCAGCAGTGAGCGGGGCCCCTACGAGCAGTACTTC
TRBJ1-3	TRBD1	.	TRBV5-1	CASSLGTGSGNTIYF	TGCGCCAGCAGCTTGGGGACAGGCTCTGGAAACACCATATATTTT
TRBJ2-7	.	.	TRBV5-1	CASSLNPGSYEQYF	TGCGCCAGCAGCTTGAACCCGGGTTCCTACGAGCAGTACTTC
TRBJ1-1	TRBD1	.	TRBV7-9	CASSYAGTASSEAFF	TGTGCCAGCAGCTACGCCGGGACAGCAAGTTCTGAAGCTTTCTTT
TRBJ1-1	.	.	TRBV18	CASSPALEGAEAFF	TGTGCCAGCTCACCAGCCCTAGAGGGGGCTGAAGCTTTCTTT
TRBJ2-5	.	.	TRBV7-2	CASSLAGQLKETQYF	TGTGCCAGCAGCTTAGCGGGGCAGTTGAAAGAGACCCAGTACTTC